The 21 T cell receptor beta chains below come from one sample, sequenced in a study of cytomegalovirus exposure and HLA in healthy donors. Primers for the PCR totalled 60 Vbeta and 13 Jbeta. TCRdb's copy holds only in-frame clones and misses some; the assay was immunoSEQ multiplex PCR. The data hold roughly 100,000 clones, with 75% to 80% observed a single time. Material: PBMCs. Receptor source: a male donor in good health and CMV-seropositive.

In this sample, this clone turned up a few times. The chain carries TRBV5-6 and TRBJ1-4, with D perhaps matching TRBD1 (6 bases). From germline, CDR1 is SGHDT and CDR2 YYEEEE. The CDR3 totals 15 residues. Trimming stripped 5 bases from V and 7 bases from J, with 18 bases between. The CDR3: CASSLQGDMGEKLFF. CDR3 sequence (DNA): TGTGCCAGCAGTTTACAGGGTGACATGGGTGAAAAACTGTTTTTT.

V usage is TRBV25-1 and J usage is TRBJ1-1; 10 bases are a match to TRBD1. V lost 3 bases, J lost 5 bases, and 6 bases stayed unmatched. The CDR3 runs 15 residues. Germline lookup yields CDR1 MGHDK and CDR2 SYGVNS. CDR3 region: CASSERTGGSTEAFF. The CDR3 nucleotides read TGTGCCAGCAGTGAGCGGACAGGGGGGAGTACTGAAGCTTTCTTT.

The CDR3 is CASSTGPAGADEQFF. The CDR3 bases are TGTGCCAGCAGCACTGGTCCAGCGGGAGCGGATGAGCAGTTCTTC. The rearrangement uses TRBV11-3 and TRBJ2-1; 8 positions match TRBD2. The CDR3 length is 15 residues. The germline gives CDR1 SGHNT, CDR2 YENEEA. V gave up 5 bases and J gave up 8 bases; unmatched junction bases: 11.

The chain recombines TRBV28 with TRBJ1-2; D gene unclear. Trimming left V 8 bases short and J 7 bases short, with 11 bases between. From germline, CDR1 is MDHEN and CDR2 SYDVKM. The CDR3 contains 11 residues. The CDR3 region is CASSSQVGYTF. DNA of the CDR3: TGTGCCAGCTCCTCTCAGGTTGGCTACACCTTC.

V and J are TRBV19 and TRBJ2-6; 12 nucleotides align to TRBD1. From germline, CDR1 is LNHDA and CDR2 SQIVND (reference sequence). This CDR3 has 22 residues. V shed 6 bases, J shed 0 bases, and the junction held 18 bases outside the gene matches. The DNA of the CDR3 is TGTGCCAGTAGCCTAAAAACCGGGACAGGGGGCTATTTCAGCTCTGGGGCCAACGTCCTGACTTTC. Translating it yields CASSLKTGTGGYFSSGANVLTF.

Points on this clone: A junction end diverges from the germline sequence, so it may reflect a read error. V is TRBV7-9 and J is TRBJ2-7, with 12 bases aligning to TRBD1. CDR1 is SEHNR and CDR2 is FQNEAQ in the germline V gene (reference sequence). The CDR3 covers 19 residues. This CDR3 is CSSSPFDLGTGGRYYEQYF. The CDR3 DNA reads as TGTTCCAGCAGCCCCTTCGACCTAGGGACAGGGGGCCGTTACTACGAGCAGTACTTC.

Points on this clone: The same CDR3 is also encoded by other DNA sequences in this sample. The chain combines TRBV6-1 with TRBJ2-7, with 10 bases lining up with TRBD1. J was trimmed by 2 bases and V by 4 bases; bases with no gene match: 5. Germline V gene sequence: CDR1 MNHNS, CDR2 SASEGT. The CDR3 is made up of 15 amino acids. The CDR3 DNA is TGTGCCAGCAGTGGCGGGACAGGGGAACCCTACGAGCAGTACTTC. This translates into CASSGGTGEPYEQYF.

V gene TRBV10-3 combines with J gene TRBJ2-2, with 9 positions matching TRBD1. Germline V lookup: CDR1 ENHRY, CDR2 SYGVKD. After removal of 10 bases from V and 2 bases from J, the junction contained 5 bases not matched to a gene. The CDR3 sequence is 14 residues long. CDR3 sequence (DNA): TGTGCCAGCTTGGACAGGGGAAACACCGGGGAGCTGTTTTTT. Amino acid sequence: CASLDRGNTGELFF.

The chain employs TRBV5-1 and TRBJ2-5, with TRBD1 identical over 9 bases. V shed 3 bases and J 3 bases; nucleotides not matched to a gene: 3. Germline values: CDR1 SGHRS, CDR2 YFSETQ. There are 14 residues in the CDR3. Written as DNA, the CDR3 is TGCGCCAGCAGCTACGGACAGGGGAAAGAGACCCAGTACTTC. Translating gives CASSYGQGKETQYF.

A few counts support this clone. The chain combines TRBV5-6 with TRBJ2-5; TRBD2 matches at 11 bases. The germline V gene encodes CDR1 SGHDT and CDR2 YYEEEE. Unmatched junction bases numbered 14, after V lost 0 bases and J lost 4 bases. CDR3 length: 19 residues. The CDR3 protein is CASSLAKTLAGELLETQYF. As DNA, the CDR3 is TGTGCCAGCAGCTTGGCAAAAACACTAGCGGGAGAGCTCTTAGAGACCCAGTACTTC. Combining the CDR3 with reference TRBV5-6 and TRBJ2-5 gives the whole variable domain DAGVTQSPTHLIKTRGQQVTLRCSPKSGHDTVSWYQQALGQGPQFIFQYYEEEERQRGNFPDRFSGHQFPNYSSELNVNALLLGDSALYLCASSLAKTLAGELLETQYFGPGTRLLVL.

This sequence joins TRBV30 and TRBJ2-1; TRBD2 aligns across 13 bases. The CDR3 length is 15 residues. V shed 5 bases, J shed 7 bases, and the junction held 8 bases outside the gene matches. The germline V gene encodes CDR1 GTSNPN and CDR2 SVGIG (reference sequence). The CDR3 bases are TGTGCCTGGGGGGGACTAGCGGGGCGAAGGAATGAGCAGTTCTTC. It encodes CAWGGLAGRRNEQFF.

The rearrangement uses TRBV7-2 and TRBJ2-2; tentative D call: TRBD1 (6 bases). The V and J ends lost 5 bases and 8 bases respectively, with 15 bases between them. Per the germline V gene, CDR1 is SGHTA and CDR2 is FQGNSA. CDR3 length equals 14 residues. The CDR3 protein is CASSTARGQGELFF. Written as DNA, the CDR3 is TGTGCCAGCAGCACCGCCAGGGGTCAGGGGGAGCTGTTTTTT.

The rearrangement links TRBV6-5 to TRBJ1-2; TRBD1 matches 7 bases. The CDR3 is 15 amino acids. Trimming took 0 bases from V and 8 from J; bases not matched to a gene: 9. Germline CDR1 reads MNHEY; CDR2 reads SVGAGI. CDR3 sequence reads: CASSYSVKGASGYTF. The CDR3 DNA is TGTGCCAGCAGTTACTCGGTGAAGGGGGCTTCCGGCTACACCTTC.

The J gene is TRBJ1-6, the V gene TRBV10-3; D uncertain. Trimming took 3 bases from V and 8 from J, leaving 17 bases between them. Germline V gene lookup returns CDR1 ENHRY and CDR2 SYGVKD. This CDR3 is 16 amino acids long. In DNA form, the CDR3 reads TGTGCCATCAGTGAATCCACACGGCCCCGGGATTCACCCCTCCACTTT. Its protein is CAISESTRPRDSPLHF.

This clone was seen a single time. The chain recombines TRBV4-1 with TRBJ1-1; 8 nucleotides agree with TRBD1. CDR1 is MGHRA and CDR2 is YSYEKL in the germline V gene. The CDR3 extends over 13 amino acids. Unmatched junction bases numbered 4, after V lost 5 bases and J lost 5 bases. The CDR3 region has the DNA TGCGCCAGCAGCTTACAGGGGGAAACTGAAGCTTTCTTT. This encodes CASSLQGETEAFF.

The chain has TRBV19 and TRBJ2-1, with TRBD2 matching over 7 bases. This CDR3 spans 15 amino acids. V gave up 2 bases and J gave up 9 bases; unmatched junction bases: 10. Germline V lookup: CDR1 LNHDA, CDR2 SQIVND (reference sequence). Written as DNA, the CDR3 is TGTGCCAGTAGTATAACGGGGGAGGGCCCGGGTGAGCAGTTCTTC. This translates into CASSITGEGPGEQFF.

The CDR3 region has the DNA TGTGCCAGCAGCTTAGAGTTTAGCAATCAGCCCCAGCATTTT. As protein: CASSLEFSNQPQHF. The V gene is TRBV7-3, the J gene TRBJ1-5; no definite D call. The CDR3 sequence is 14 residues long. Trimming removed 2 bases from V and 0 bases from J, with 5 bases in between. Per the germline V gene, CDR1 is SGHTA and CDR2 is FQGTGA.

This clone was seen a few times. This chain uses TRBV27 with TRBJ2-7; D possibly corresponds to TRBD1 (6 bases). The CDR3 contains 15 residues. V lost 5 bases and J 2 bases, leaving 16 bases between the germline ends. The germline gives CDR1 MNHEY, CDR2 SMNVEV (reference sequence). CDR3 region: CASSLKSGQTYEQYF. The CDR3 DNA follows: TGTGCCAGCAGTCTGAAGTCAGGACAGACCTACGAGCAGTACTTC.

This chain links TRBV7-9 with TRBJ1-4; 7 nucleotides match TRBD1. Trimming at V came to 5 bases and at J to 0 bases, leaving 15 bases not matched to a gene. Germline-derived CDR1 and CDR2 are SEHNR and FQNEAQ (reference sequence). There are 19 residues in the CDR3. The DNA for the CDR3 is TGTGCCAGCAGCCACCCCGGGACAGCGGTTCCCGCAACTAATGAAAAACTGTTTTTT. Amino acid sequence: CASSHPGTAVPATNEKLFF.

J is TRBJ1-2 and V is TRBV6-5; D is undetermined. Germline V CDR1 and CDR2: MNHEY, SVGAGI. The CDR3 extends over 16 amino acids. Trimming cost V 3 bases and J 4 bases, with 18 bases left between them. Written as DNA, the CDR3 is TGTGCCAGCAGTTATGGCAGGCGCGAGTCTTTCTATGGCTACACCTTC. Translated, it gives CASSYGRRESFYGYTF.

The chain joins TRBV7-2 to TRBJ1-2; the match to TRBD1 covers 12 bases. CDR1 and CDR2 from the germline V gene are SGHTA and FQGNSA. The CDR3 contains 16 residues. J gave up 2 bases and V 1 base, and 2 bases lay outside the gene matches. The CDR3 DNA reads TGTGCCAGCAGCTTAGGGGGACAGGGGGCAAACTATGGCTACACCTTC. This translates into CASSLGGQGANYGYTF.